These 21 T cell receptor beta chains originate from one sample sequenced in a study of T cell clones after liver transplantation (dated by TCRdb to about 2019). The receptor library was made with the immunoSEQ multiplex PCR assay. The source is immuneACCESS, and TCRdb retained only in-frame sequences with V and J called. Part of the clones is not carried over; for the studies checked, unresolved V genes explain less than half of this, and the remainder is unexplained. This sample has about 120,000 clones in its table, and over 75% of those were observed once. In total, the top ten clones hold around 0.8% of the sample. The material was CD4+ T cells from blood, obtained 12 months after liver transplant. The receptors here all came from a human patient who received a liver transplant. Some T cells seen after a transplant may have their origin in the graft donor.

The chain uses TRBV7-3 and TRBJ2-7, with D possibly being TRBD2 (6 bases). Germline V gives CDR1 SGHTA, CDR2 FQGTGA. CDR3 size: 16 residues. V lost 2 bases and J 6 bases, leaving 20 bases between the germline ends. CDR3 amino acids: CASSLYPTGSVVEQYF. CDR3 DNA: TGTGCCAGCAGCTTATACCCTACCGGGAGTGTTGTCGAGCAGTACTTC.

CDR3 DNA sequence: TGTGCCAGAGGGACAGCGGGCGGCTACACCTTC. It codes for CARGTAGGYTF. The chain recombines TRBV2 with TRBJ1-2; 7 nucleotides match TRBD1. V lost 9 bases and J lost 8; bases outside the gene matches: 6. The CDR3 has 11 residues. Per the germline V gene, CDR1 is SNHLY and CDR2 is FYNNEI.

Remarks on this clone: The identical CDR3 is also encoded by other nucleotide sequences in the sample. The rearrangement joins TRBV2 to TRBJ2-7; D unresolved. This CDR3 has 14 amino acids. Germline CDR1 is SNHLY and CDR2 is FYNNEI. Trimming left V 2 bases short and J 1 base short, with 9 bases between. CDR3 protein: CASSELGQSYEQYF. CDR3 nucleotides: TGTGCCAGCAGTGAACTGGGTCAATCCTACGAGCAGTACTTC.

The count of this clone is one. The rearrangement joins TRBV7-8 to TRBJ2-3; 10 nucleotides line up with TRBD2. J gave up 1 base and V 1 base, and 2 bases lay outside the gene matches. Per the germline V gene, CDR1 is SGHVS and CDR2 is FQNEAQ. The CDR3 length is 16 residues. CDR3 sequence reads: CASSLVLAGGTDTQYF. The CDR3 region has the DNA TGTGCCAGCAGCTTAGTGCTAGCGGGGGGCACAGATACGCAGTATTTT.

This sequence joins TRBV5-1 and TRBJ2-5; D is possibly TRBD1 (5 bases). Germline V gives CDR1 SGHRS, CDR2 YFSETQ. Trimming shortened V by 0 bases and J by 5 bases, and 5 bases separated the two germline ends. This CDR3 has 12 residues. This CDR3 reads CASSLDRETQYF. Written as DNA, the CDR3 is TGCGCCAGCAGCTTGGACAGGGAGACCCAGTACTTC.

V usage is TRBV19 and J usage is TRBJ1-4; maybe TRBD1 (6 bases). Germline values: CDR1 LNHDA, CDR2 SQIVND (reference sequence). V lost 7 bases to trimming and J lost 3 bases, with 15 bases between them. The length of the CDR3 is 15 residues. The CDR3 sequence is CASNSRGLANEKLFF. The CDR3, as DNA: TGTGCCAGTAACAGCAGGGGTTTGGCTAATGAAAAACTGTTTTTT.

The J gene is TRBJ1-1, the V gene TRBV27; TRBD1 might be the D (5 bases). Trimming removed 6 bases at V and 1 base at J, with 12 bases between. This CDR3 spans 14 amino acids. Germline CDR1 and CDR2: MNHEY and SMNVEV (reference sequence). The CDR3 nucleotides read TGTGCCAGCAGCGTTAACCAGGGGAACACTGAAGCTTTCTTT. It specifies CASSVNQGNTEAFF.

The chain uses TRBV28 and TRBJ2-3; a weak D match, TRBD2 (6 bases). Between the trimmed V and J ends, which lost 7 bases and 5 bases, there was a span of 25 bases. The CDR3 runs to 17 residues. Germline values: CDR1 MDHEN, CDR2 SYDVKM. CDR3 nucleotides: TGTGCCAGCACCCGGGACTTACTCTCCTGGCGAAGAGATACGCAGTATTTT. Protein product: CASTRDLLSWRRDTQYF.

The V call is TRBV27, the J call TRBJ2-1; TRBD2 is a possible D gene (6 bases). The CDR3 has 16 amino acids. Per germline, CDR1 MNHEY and CDR2 SMNVEV (reference sequence). The V gene lost 2 bases and the J gene lost 4 bases, with 15 bases spanning the gap. The CDR3 region is CASSLVRLDKYNEQFF. CDR3 DNA sequence: TGTGCCAGCAGTTTAGTGAGACTAGATAAATACAATGAGCAGTTCTTC.

The chain combines TRBV2 with TRBJ1-2; D may be TRBD1 (5 bases). Trimming took 7 bases from V and 2 from J, leaving 11 bases between them. Germline CDR1 SNHLY, CDR2 FYNNEI. The CDR3 is 13 residues long. The CDR3 spells CASKRDANYGYTF. DNA for the CDR3: TGTGCCAGCAAGCGGGACGCGAACTATGGCTACACCTTC.

This clone was recorded once. The chain combines TRBV5-4 with TRBJ2-2; D may be TRBD1 (5 bases). The V gene's germline CDR1 is SGHNT and CDR2 YYREEE (reference sequence). The CDR3 loop spans 14 amino acids. Trimming removed 0 bases from V and 4 bases from J, with 7 bases in between. DNA of the CDR3: TGTGCCAGCAGCTTGGGACAGCTCACCGGGGAGCTGTTTTTT. This sequence encodes CASSLGQLTGELFF.

The rearrangement links TRBV7-2 to TRBJ2-3; 11 nucleotides match TRBD2. From germline, CDR1 is SGHTA and CDR2 FQGNSA. With V trimmed by 0 bases and J by 1 base, 3 bases remained unmatched. The CDR3 contains 17 residues. The CDR3, as DNA: TGTGCCAGCAGCTTAGCACTAGCGGGAGTAGGCACAGATACGCAGTATTTT. Encoded protein: CASSLALAGVGTDTQYF.

The J gene is TRBJ1-3, the V gene TRBV5-1; D not resolved. CDR3 length: 17 amino acids. Germline assignment: CDR1 SGHRS and CDR2 YFSETQ. The ends were cut back, 4 bases at V and 6 bases at J, with 23 bases in the middle. CDR3 loop: CASSPDRAAEFTNTIYF. The CDR3 DNA follows: TGCGCCAGCAGCCCCGATAGGGCAGCCGAGTTTACAAACACCATATATTTT.

The chain links TRBV6-4 to TRBJ2-1; TRBD2 matches at 8 bases. From germline, CDR1 is MRHNA and CDR2 SNTAGT. The trim removed 5 bases at V and 4 bases at J, leaving 13 bases unmatched. There are 17 residues in the CDR3. The CDR3 DNA sequence: TGTGCCAGCAGTCGATGGGGGCGGGAGGAACTTTACAATGAGCAGTTCTTC. Translating gives CASSRWGREELYNEQFF.

Written as DNA, the CDR3 is TGCGCCAGCAGCGCCCCTAGCGGGAGTAGCGACGAGCAGTACTTC. It specifies CASSAPSGSSDEQYF. This sequence joins TRBV10-2 and TRBJ2-7; 10 nucleotides align to TRBD2. Germline values: CDR1 WSHSY, CDR2 SAAADI. The CDR3 sequence is 15 residues long. Trimming removed 6 bases from V and 5 bases from J; junction bases left unmatched: 10.

This chain joins TRBV30 and TRBJ1-6, with a weak D call TRBD1 (5 bases). Germline loops: CDR1 GTSNPN, CDR2 SVGIG (reference sequence). CDR3 size: 13 residues. The V gene lost 5 bases and the J gene lost 10 bases, with 15 bases spanning the gap. CDR3 residues: CAWGDDRSSPLHF. CDR3 sequence (DNA): TGTGCCTGGGGGGACGATAGGAGCTCACCCCTCCACTTT.

The V call is TRBV6-5, the J call TRBJ2-7, with a weak D call TRBD2 (6 bases). This CDR3 spans 15 amino acids. Germline V lookup: CDR1 MNHEY, CDR2 SVGAGI. With 2 bases removed from V and 2 bases from J, the gap between germline ends came to 13 bases. CDR3 amino acids: CASSYGVAAPYEQYF. CDR3 sequence (DNA): TGTGCCAGCAGTTACGGGGTAGCGGCTCCCTACGAGCAGTACTTC.

The V call is TRBV5-1, the J call TRBJ2-2, with TRBD2 matching 10 bases. The CDR3 runs 17 residues. Germline CDR1 is SGHRS and CDR2 is YFSETQ. V gave up 0 bases and J gave up 2 bases; unmatched junction bases: 4. CDR3 amino acids: CASSLVIAGGNTGELFF. CDR3 bases: TGCGCCAGCAGCTTGGTTATAGCGGGAGGCAACACCGGGGAGCTGTTTTTT.

This sequence joins TRBV2 and TRBJ2-4; 10 bases match TRBD1. V was clipped by 11 bases and J by 7 bases; unmatched bases: 5. The CDR3 spans 12 residues. From germline, CDR1 is SNHLY and CDR2 FYNNEI. This CDR3 reads CAGRDRGNIQYF. CDR3 nucleotides: TGTGCCGGACGGGACAGGGGTAACATTCAGTACTTC.

The chain recombines TRBV28 with TRBJ2-3; 10 bases are shared with TRBD2. This CDR3 is built from 16 residues. The germline V gene encodes CDR1 MDHEN and CDR2 SYDVKM. Trimming at V came to 8 bases and at J to 0 bases, leaving 8 bases not matched to a gene. CDR3 nucleotide sequence: TGTGCCAGCGGGGCTCCACTAGCGGGGAGCACAGATACGCAGTATTTT. It is translated as CASGAPLAGSTDTQYF.

The chain combines TRBV7-2 with TRBJ2-7, with a tentative D call TRBD1 (6 bases). Trimming cost V 0 bases and J 5 bases, with 11 bases left between them. Germline-derived CDR1 and CDR2 are SGHTA and FQGNSA. The CDR3 contains 14 residues. CDR3 residues: CASSLAPGDHEQYF. The CDR3 DNA is TGTGCCAGCAGCTTAGCCCCAGGGGACCACGAGCAGTACTTC.